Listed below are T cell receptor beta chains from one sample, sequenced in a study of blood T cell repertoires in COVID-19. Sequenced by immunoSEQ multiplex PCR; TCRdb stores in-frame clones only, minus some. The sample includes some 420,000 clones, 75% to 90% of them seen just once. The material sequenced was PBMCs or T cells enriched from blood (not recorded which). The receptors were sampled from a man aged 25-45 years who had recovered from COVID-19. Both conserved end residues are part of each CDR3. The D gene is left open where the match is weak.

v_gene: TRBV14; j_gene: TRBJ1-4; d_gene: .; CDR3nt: TGTGCCAGCAGCCCCAGGGGCACTAATGAAAAACTGTTTTTT; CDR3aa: CASSPRGTNEKLFF
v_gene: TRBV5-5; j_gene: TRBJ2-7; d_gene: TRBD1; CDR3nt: TGTGCCAGCAGGGCCGGGACAGGGGGCTCCTACGAGCAGTACTTC; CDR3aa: CASRAGTGGSYEQYF
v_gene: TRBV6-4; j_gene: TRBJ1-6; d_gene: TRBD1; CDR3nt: TGTGCCAGCAGTCGAGGGGCACAGGGGGGATCACCCCTCCACTTT; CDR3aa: CASSRGAQGGSPLHF
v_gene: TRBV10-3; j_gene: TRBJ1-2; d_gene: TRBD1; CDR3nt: TGTGCCATTACGAGGAAACAGGGGGACTATGGCTACACCTTC; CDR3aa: CAITRKQGDYGYTF
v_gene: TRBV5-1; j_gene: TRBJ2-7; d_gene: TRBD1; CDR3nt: TGCGCCAGCAGCACTAGGGGGCCAGGTGTGGACGAGCAGTACTTC; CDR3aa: CASSTRGPGVDEQYF
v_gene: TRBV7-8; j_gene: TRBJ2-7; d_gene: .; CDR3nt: TGTGCCAGCAGCCACAGCGGGTTAGTTGTCGAGCAGTACTTC; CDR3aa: CASSHSGLVVEQYF
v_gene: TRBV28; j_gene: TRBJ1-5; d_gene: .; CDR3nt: TGTGCCAGCGGAGCGGGGGGGACCCGGGATCAGCCCCAGCATTTT; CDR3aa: CASGAGGTRDQPQHF
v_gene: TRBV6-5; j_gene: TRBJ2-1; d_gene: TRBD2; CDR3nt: TGTGCCAGCAGTTACGCGGGACTAGCGGGTGGTGAGCAGTTCTTC; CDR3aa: CASSYAGLAGGEQFF
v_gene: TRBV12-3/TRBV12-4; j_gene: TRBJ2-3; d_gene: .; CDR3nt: TGTGCCAGCAGTTCCTCAGATACGCAGTATTTT; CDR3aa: CASSSSDTQYF
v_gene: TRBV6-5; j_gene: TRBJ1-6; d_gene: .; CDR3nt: TGTGCCAGCAGTAAACTATCCAGGGCCCCCCTCCACTTT; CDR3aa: CASSKLSRAPLHF
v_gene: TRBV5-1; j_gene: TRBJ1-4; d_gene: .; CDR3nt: TGCGCCAGCAGCGCCGGGTGGGAGGGTGAAAAACTGTTTTTT; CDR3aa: CASSAGWEGEKLFF
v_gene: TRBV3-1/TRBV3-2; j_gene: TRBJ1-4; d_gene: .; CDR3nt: TGTGCCAGCAGCGCGGGGGGAGTTCGGGAAAAACTGTTTTTT; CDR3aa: CASSAGGVREKLFF
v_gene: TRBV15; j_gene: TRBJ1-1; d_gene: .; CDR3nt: TGTGCCACCAGCAGTCAGAACACTGAAGCTTTCTTT; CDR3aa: CATSSQNTEAFF
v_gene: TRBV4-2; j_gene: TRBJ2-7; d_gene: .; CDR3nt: TGTGCCAGCAGCCAAGATGAGAGCACCGAGCAGTACTTC; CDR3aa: CASSQDESTEQYF